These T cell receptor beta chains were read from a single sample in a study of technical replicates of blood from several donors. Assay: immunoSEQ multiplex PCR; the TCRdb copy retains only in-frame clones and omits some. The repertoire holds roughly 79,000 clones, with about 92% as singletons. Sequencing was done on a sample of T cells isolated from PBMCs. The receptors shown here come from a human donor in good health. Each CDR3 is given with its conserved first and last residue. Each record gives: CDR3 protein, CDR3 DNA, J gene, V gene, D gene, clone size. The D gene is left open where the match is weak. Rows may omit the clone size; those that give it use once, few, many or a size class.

CDR3aa: CASSPFGRGADTQYF
CDR3nt: TGTGCCAGCAGCCCCTTCGGGAGGGGCGCAGATACGCAGTATTTT
j_gene: TRBJ2-3
v_gene: TRBV28
d_gene: TRBD2
abundance: NA

CDR3aa: CASSLSPLSQKFF
CDR3nt: TGTGCCAGCAGTTTATCACCGTTATCCCAGAAGTTCTTC
j_gene: TRBJ2-1
v_gene: TRBV27
d_gene: NA
abundance: NA

CDR3aa: CASSLSASLLQDEAFF
CDR3nt: TGTGCCAGCAGTTTATCCGCAAGTCTACTCCAGGATGAAGCTTTCTTT
j_gene: TRBJ1-1
v_gene: TRBV28
d_gene: NA
abundance: NA

CDR3aa: CASSLTGLAGSYEQYF
CDR3nt: TGCGCCAGCAGCTTGACCGGACTAGCGGGGTCCTACGAGCAGTACTTC
j_gene: TRBJ2-7
v_gene: TRBV5-1
d_gene: TRBD2
abundance: NA

CDR3aa: CASSYRAGGGNEQFF
CDR3nt: TGTGCCAGCAGTTATCGAGCGGGAGGGGGTAATGAGCAGTTCTTC
j_gene: TRBJ2-1
v_gene: TRBV6-5
d_gene: TRBD2
abundance: NA

CDR3aa: CASSPGQMDEQYF
CDR3nt: TGCGCCAGCAGCCCGGGACAGATGGACGAGCAGTACTTC
j_gene: TRBJ2-7
v_gene: TRBV4-1
d_gene: TRBD1
abundance: NA

CDR3aa: CASSQDGQGSGSADTQYF
CDR3nt: TGCGCCAGCAGCCAAGATGGCCAGGGGAGCGGGAGTGCAGATACGCAGTATTTT
j_gene: TRBJ2-3
v_gene: TRBV4-1
d_gene: TRBD2
abundance: NA

CDR3aa: CASSMSGGRQPQHF
CDR3nt: TGTGCCAGTAGTATGTCAGGGGGCAGACAGCCCCAGCATTTT
j_gene: TRBJ1-5
v_gene: TRBV19
d_gene: TRBD1
abundance: NA

CDR3aa: CASSLWDRARNTEAFF
CDR3nt: TGTGCCAGCAGCTTGTGGGACAGGGCCCGGAACACTGAAGCTTTCTTT
j_gene: TRBJ1-1
v_gene: TRBV5-6
d_gene: TRBD1
abundance: NA

CDR3aa: CASSVAAGGPIDNEQFF
CDR3nt: TGTGCCAGCAGCGTAGCGGCGGGAGGGCCAATTGACAATGAGCAGTTCTTC
j_gene: TRBJ2-1
v_gene: TRBV9
d_gene: TRBD2
abundance: NA

CDR3aa: CASSTPDRGLSGYTF
CDR3nt: TGTGCCAGTAGCACCCCGGACAGGGGGCTAAGTGGCTACACCTTC
j_gene: TRBJ1-2
v_gene: TRBV19
d_gene: TRBD1
abundance: few

CDR3aa: CASILREGPYEQYF
CDR3nt: TGTGCCAGCATACTAAGGGAGGGACCCTACGAGCAGTACTTC
j_gene: TRBJ2-7
v_gene: TRBV6-1
d_gene: TRBD2
abundance: NA

CDR3aa: CASSLTSGSRYNEQFF
CDR3nt: TGTGCCAGCAGCTTAACTAGCGGGTCGAGGTACAATGAGCAGTTCTTC
j_gene: TRBJ2-1
v_gene: TRBV7-9
d_gene: TRBD2
abundance: NA

CDR3aa: CASSAEPGDEKLFF
CDR3nt: TGTGCCAGCAGCGCTGAACCGGGGGATGAAAAACTGTTTTTT
j_gene: TRBJ1-4
v_gene: TRBV9
d_gene: NA
abundance: NA

CDR3aa: CASSGPTGLLAGANVLTF
CDR3nt: TGTGCCAGCAGCGGCCCGACAGGGCTGCTCGCTGGGGCCAACGTCCTGACTTTC
j_gene: TRBJ2-6
v_gene: TRBV5-4
d_gene: TRBD1
abundance: NA

CDR3aa: CASSLGAGLHQPQHF
CDR3nt: TGTGCCAGCAGCTTAGGAGCAGGCCTCCATCAGCCCCAGCATTTT
j_gene: TRBJ1-5
v_gene: TRBV7-6
d_gene: NA
abundance: NA

CDR3aa: CASPMTGTPDGEQFF
CDR3nt: TGTGCCAGCCCAATGACAGGGACTCCGGATGGTGAGCAGTTCTTC
j_gene: TRBJ2-1
v_gene: TRBV5-6
d_gene: NA
abundance: NA

CDR3aa: CATLQGGSNQPQHF
CDR3nt: TGTGCCACCCTACAGGGGGGAAGCAATCAGCCCCAGCATTTT
j_gene: TRBJ1-5
v_gene: TRBV6-6
d_gene: TRBD1
abundance: NA

CDR3aa: CAWGRETQYF
CDR3nt: TGTGCCTGGGGGAGGGAGACCCAGTACTTC
j_gene: TRBJ2-5
v_gene: TRBV30
d_gene: NA
abundance: NA

CDR3aa: CASIRGGEQYF
CDR3nt: TGTGCCAGCATTAGGGGGGGCGAGCAGTACTTC
j_gene: TRBJ2-7
v_gene: TRBV6-1
d_gene: NA
abundance: NA

CDR3aa: CASKGDRVLATGNTIYF
CDR3nt: TGTGCCAGCAAGGGGGACAGGGTATTAGCTACTGGAAACACCATATATTTT
j_gene: TRBJ1-3
v_gene: TRBV2
d_gene: TRBD1
abundance: NA

CDR3aa: CASSATGGGNEKLFF
CDR3nt: TGTGCCAGCAGCGCAACAGGGGGCGGTAATGAAAAACTGTTTTTT
j_gene: TRBJ1-4
v_gene: TRBV28
d_gene: TRBD1
abundance: NA

CDR3aa: CASSSGTGRTEAFF
CDR3nt: TGCGCCAGCAGCTCCGGGACAGGGAGGACTGAAGCTTTCTTT
j_gene: TRBJ1-1
v_gene: TRBV5-1
d_gene: TRBD1
abundance: NA

CDR3aa: CASSLTGGVTDTQYF
CDR3nt: TGTGCCAGCAGCCTTACAGGGGGAGTCACAGATACGCAGTATTTT
j_gene: TRBJ2-3
v_gene: TRBV11-3
d_gene: TRBD1
abundance: NA

CDR3aa: CASSGQGGSYEQYF
CDR3nt: TGTGCCAGCAGTGGACAGGGAGGATCCTACGAGCAGTACTTC
j_gene: TRBJ2-7
v_gene: TRBV6-1
d_gene: NA
abundance: NA

CDR3aa: CAASAGQGEAFF
CDR3nt: TGTGCCGCCTCCGCAGGACAGGGAGAAGCTTTCTTT
j_gene: TRBJ1-1
v_gene: TRBV10-3
d_gene: TRBD1
abundance: NA

CDR3aa: CAWSDPGQSSEKLFF
CDR3nt: TGTGCCTGGAGCGATCCGGGACAGAGTAGTGAAAAACTGTTTTTT
j_gene: TRBJ1-4
v_gene: TRBV30
d_gene: TRBD1
abundance: NA

CDR3aa: CAWMSSGNTIYF
CDR3nt: TGTGCCTGGATGAGCTCTGGAAACACCATATATTTT
j_gene: TRBJ1-3
v_gene: TRBV30
d_gene: NA
abundance: NA

CDR3aa: CASSLAGGLFF
CDR3nt: TGTGCCAGCAGCTTAGCGGGGGGACTGTTTTTT
j_gene: TRBJ2-2
v_gene: TRBV7-2
d_gene: NA
abundance: once

CDR3aa: CASSYQQGSGNTIYF
CDR3nt: TGTGCCAGCAGTTACCAACAGGGATCTGGAAACACCATATATTTT
j_gene: TRBJ1-3
v_gene: TRBV6-5
d_gene: NA
abundance: NA

CDR3aa: CASSQTSTYEQYF
CDR3nt: TGTGCCAGCAGCCAAACCAGTACCTACGAGCAGTACTTC
j_gene: TRBJ2-7
v_gene: TRBV14
d_gene: NA
abundance: NA

CDR3aa: CASSEVGEPWAFF
CDR3nt: TGTGCCAGCAGTGAAGTCGGGGAACCGTGGGCTTTCTTT
j_gene: TRBJ1-1
v_gene: TRBV25-1
d_gene: NA
abundance: NA

CDR3aa: CASSAVRGWDYTTDTQYF
CDR3nt: TGTGCCAGCAGTGCGGTGAGAGGTTGGGACTACACCACAGATACGCAGTATTTT
j_gene: TRBJ2-3
v_gene: TRBV2
d_gene: TRBD2
abundance: NA

CDR3aa: CASSSGTSGRNTGELFF
CDR3nt: TGCGCCAGCAGCTCCGGGACTAGCGGGAGGAACACCGGGGAGCTGTTTTTT
j_gene: TRBJ2-2
v_gene: TRBV5-1
d_gene: TRBD2
abundance: NA

CDR3aa: CASSPGRGIPYEQYF
CDR3nt: TGTGCCAGCAGCCCCGGGAGAGGGATCCCCTACGAGCAGTACTTC
j_gene: TRBJ2-7
v_gene: TRBV5-5
d_gene: NA
abundance: NA

CDR3aa: CASSEPGQGDGYTF
CDR3nt: TGTGCCAGCAGCGAGCCGGGACAGGGGGATGGCTACACCTTC
j_gene: TRBJ1-2
v_gene: TRBV5-5
d_gene: TRBD1
abundance: NA

CDR3aa: CASSYSMQGDQPQHF
CDR3nt: TGTGCCAGCAGTTACTCGATGCAGGGGGATCAGCCCCAGCATTTT
j_gene: TRBJ1-5
v_gene: TRBV6-5
d_gene: TRBD1
abundance: NA

CDR3aa: CAWTRRASYYNEQFF
CDR3nt: TGTGCCTGGACGCGGCGGGCGAGCTACTACAATGAGCAGTTCTTC
j_gene: TRBJ2-1
v_gene: TRBV30
d_gene: NA
abundance: NA

CDR3aa: CASSLLSGGEQYF
CDR3nt: TGTGCCAGCAGCTTACTATCTGGCGGCGAGCAGTACTTC
j_gene: TRBJ2-7
v_gene: TRBV11-2
d_gene: NA
abundance: once

CDR3aa: CASSLLRQGVNQPQHF
CDR3nt: TGTGCCAGTTCCCTCCTAAGACAGGGAGTCAATCAGCCCCAGCATTTT
j_gene: TRBJ1-5
v_gene: TRBV28
d_gene: TRBD1
abundance: NA